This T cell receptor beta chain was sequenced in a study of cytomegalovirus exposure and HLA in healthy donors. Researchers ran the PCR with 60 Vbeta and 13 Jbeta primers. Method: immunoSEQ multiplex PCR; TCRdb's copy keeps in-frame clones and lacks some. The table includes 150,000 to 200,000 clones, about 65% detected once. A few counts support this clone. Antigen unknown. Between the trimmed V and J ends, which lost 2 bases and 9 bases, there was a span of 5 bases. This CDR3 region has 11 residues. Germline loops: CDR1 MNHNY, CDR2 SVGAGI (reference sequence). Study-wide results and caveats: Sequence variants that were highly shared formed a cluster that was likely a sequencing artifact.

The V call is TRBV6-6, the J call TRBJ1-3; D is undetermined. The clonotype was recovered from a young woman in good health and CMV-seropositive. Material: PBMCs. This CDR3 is CASSYQSTIYF. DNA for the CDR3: TGTGCCAGCAGTTACCAATCCACCATATATTTT.